Each of the 14 T cell receptor beta chains below was sequenced from the same sample in a study of cytomegalovirus exposure and HLA in healthy donors. The PCR made use of 60 Vbeta and 13 Jbeta primers. Assay used: immunoSEQ multiplex PCR; TCRdb lists only in-frame clones, some missing. The sample lists hundreds of thousands of clones, about 85% seen once, with about 0.25% in the top ten. The sequenced sample was PBMCs. These receptors came from a girl aged 2 to 9 in good health and CMV-seronegative.

J is TRBJ2-3 and V is TRBV9, with D possibly matching TRBD1 (6 bases). The CDR3 loop spans 16 amino acids. Germline loops: CDR1 SGDLS, CDR2 YYNGEE. The V and J ends lost 4 bases and 2 bases respectively, with 17 bases between them. The CDR3 bases are TGTGCCAGCAGCCCCTTCATCACAGGGTTCACAGATACGCAGTATTTT. Translation: CASSPFITGFTDTQYF. Looking up the rest from reference TRBV9 and TRBJ2-3 gives the full variable domain: DSGVTQTPKHLITATGQRVTLRCSPRSGDLSVYWYQQSLDQGLQFLIQYYNGEERAKGNILERFSAQQFPDLHSELNLSSLELGDSALYFCASSPFITGFTDTQYFGPGTRLTVL.

The chain recombines TRBV10-2 with TRBJ2-1, with 7 bases lining up with TRBD2. Germline loops: CDR1 WSHSY, CDR2 SAAADI. This CDR3 is built from 14 residues. The V gene end was trimmed by 10 bases and the J gene end by 7 bases; junction bases not matched to a gene: 13. The CDR3 sequence: CATLRESGTNEQFF. For the CDR3, the DNA is TGCGCCACCCTTCGAGAGAGCGGGACGAATGAGCAGTTCTTC.

The rearrangement links TRBV19 to TRBJ2-5; 10 bases are a match to TRBD1. The CDR3 extends over 17 amino acids. V shed 3 bases, J shed 5 bases, and the junction held 12 bases outside the gene matches. Germline V CDR1 and CDR2: LNHDA, SQIVND (reference sequence). The CDR3: CASSIYPPGQGLETQYF. The CDR3 coding sequence is TGTGCCAGTAGTATCTACCCCCCGGGACAGGGGCTGGAGACCCAGTACTTC.

The chain links TRBV10-3 to TRBJ2-2; 12 nucleotides align to TRBD2. The CDR3 is 16 residues long. Losses at the gene ends were 6 bases for V and 0 bases for J; bases not matched to a gene: 2. Germline lookup yields CDR1 ENHRY and CDR2 SYGVKD. CDR3 residues: CAIRGTSGPNTGELFF. In DNA, the CDR3 is TGTGCCATCAGGGGGACTAGCGGGCCGAACACCGGGGAGCTGTTTTTT.

The gene calls are TRBV11-2 and TRBJ1-4; D unresolved. The CDR3 runs 15 residues. Trimming cost V 4 bases and J 3 bases, with 12 bases left between them. Germline V gene lookup returns CDR1 SGHAT and CDR2 FQNNGV. The CDR3 bases are TGTGCCAGCAGCTCCTTCGGGGTCTCTAATGAAAAACTGTTTTTT. Translating it yields CASSSFGVSNEKLFF.

The chain combines TRBV15 with TRBJ2-2; D is possibly TRBD2 (7 bases). Germline V CDR1 and CDR2: LNHNV, YYDKDF (reference sequence). The CDR3 covers 16 residues. Trimming left V 0 bases short and J 7 bases short, with 15 bases between. The CDR3 DNA sequence: TGTGCCACCAGCAGAGATAGGGGGGGGCTTGGCGGGGAGCTGTTTTTT. It yields the protein CATSRDRGGLGGELFF.

The V gene is TRBV5-1, the J gene TRBJ2-7, with TRBD1 identical over 7 bases. The germline gives CDR1 SGHRS, CDR2 YFSETQ. The CDR3 has 16 amino acids. J lost 1 base, V lost 4 bases, and 11 bases had no gene match. Written as DNA, the CDR3 is TGCGCCAGCAGCCCGACCGGGACAGCCCCTTCCTACGAGCAGTACTTC. Amino acids: CASSPTGTAPSYEQYF. The variable domain in full, with the rest retrieved from reference TRBV5-1 and TRBJ2-7, is KAGVTQTPRYLIKTRGQQVTLSCSPISGHRSVSWYQQTPGQGLQFLFEYFSETQRNKGNFPGRFSGRQFSNSRSEMNVSTLELGDSALYLCASSPTGTAPSYEQYFGPGTRLTVT.

CDR3 in DNA: TGCGCCAGCAGCCCGGAGGGGCCCCGGAGTGGAAACACCATATATTTT. This gives the protein CASSPEGPRSGNTIYF. The chain is built from TRBV5-1 and TRBJ1-3; D is possibly TRBD1 (5 bases). Trimming took off 4 bases at V and 3 bases at J, with 17 bases between the two ends. The CDR3 is made up of 16 amino acids. The V gene's germline CDR1 is SGHRS and CDR2 YFSETQ.

This chain links TRBV7-7 with TRBJ2-5; tentative D call: TRBD1 (5 bases). CDR3 length: 14 residues. Trimming left V 5 bases short and J 5 bases short, with 15 bases between. CDR1 SSHAT and CDR2 FNYEAQ come from the germline V gene (reference sequence). Here the CDR3 reads CASSPPGLEETQYF. DNA of the CDR3: TGTGCCAGCAGCCCACCAGGGTTAGAGGAGACCCAGTACTTC.

The chain has TRBV11-2 and TRBJ2-1; the match to TRBD2 covers 9 bases. The CDR3 has 19 amino acids. The germline V gene has CDR1 SGHAT and CDR2 FQNNGV. V lost 1 base and J lost 4; bases outside the gene matches: 14. CDR3 DNA: TGTGCCAGCAGCTTAGGAACTTGGGGGTCTAGCGGGGAGTACAATGAGCAGTTCTTC. It specifies CASSLGTWGSSGEYNEQFF.

Only a few counts were recorded for this clone. The chain is built from TRBV9 and TRBJ2-7; TRBD1 matches at 10 bases. The germline gives CDR1 SGDLS, CDR2 YYNGEE. The ends lost 3 bases at V and 10 bases at J; junction bases unmatched: 1. CDR3 length: 11 residues. The CDR3 sequence: CASSGDRGQYF. The CDR3 DNA is TGTGCCAGCAGCGGGGACAGGGGCCAGTACTTC.

The sample holds a few counts of this clone. This chain connects TRBV6-6 to TRBJ1-2; D may be TRBD1 (6 bases). V shed 0 bases and J shed 0 bases, with 11 bases lying between them. CDR3 length equals 16 residues. The germline V gene has CDR1 MNHNY and CDR2 SVGAGI (reference sequence). The DNA for the CDR3 is TGTGCCAGCAGTTACTCGCAGGGGAGGGCTAACTATGGCTACACCTTC. This sequence encodes CASSYSQGRANYGYTF.

V and J are TRBV6-5 and TRBJ1-6, with a possible D match to TRBD1 (6 bases). This CDR3 spans 15 amino acids. V lost 6 bases, J lost 8 bases, and 17 bases lay in between. CDR1 is MNHEY and CDR2 is SVGAGI in the germline V gene. The CDR3 sequence: CASRGGTGLYSPLHF. The CDR3 DNA follows: TGTGCCAGCAGAGGGGGAACAGGGTTGTATTCACCCCTCCACTTT.

J is TRBJ2-1 and V is TRBV6-5, with 7 bases that match TRBD2. CDR1 and CDR2 from the germline V gene are MNHEY and SVGAGI. With 1 base clipped from V and 5 bases from J, the junction kept 8 bases outside the gene matches. The CDR3 runs 16 residues. The CDR3 loop is CASSYWAGTTNNEQFF. Written as DNA, the CDR3 is TGTGCCAGCAGTTACTGGGCTGGGACTACCAACAATGAGCAGTTCTTC.